A selection of T cell receptor beta chains follows, all from one sample in a study of control samples from healthy donors and cancer patients. Using immunoSEQ multiplex PCR, the repertoire was profiled, and TCRdb retains in-frame clones only, with some absent. The profile shows 65,000 to 85,000 clones, 75% to 90% of them singletons. The specimen sequenced was PBMCs. Receptor source: a woman in her 50s with colorectal cancer. CDR3s include the opening cysteine and the closing phenylalanine or tryptophan. A D gene is named only where the DNA matches it firmly. Clone size is shown for a subset of rows, as once, few, many or a class of expanded clone.

abundance	d_gene	v_gene	j_gene	CDR3nt	CDR3aa
.	TRBD1	TRBV19	TRBJ2-2	TGTGCCAGTAGTATAGAGGGACAGGGCAACACCGGGGAGCTGTTTTTT	CASSIEGQGNTGELFF
.	TRBD2	TRBV5-1	TRBJ2-3	TGCGCCAGCAGCGGACTAGCGGGGGGCTTAACAGATACGCAGTATTTT	CASSGLAGGLTDTQYF
.	.	TRBV4-3	TRBJ1-1	TGCGCCAGCAGCCAAGTAACAGGCTTCCCTCCCTTCTCTGAAGCTTTCTTT	CASSQVTGFPPFSEAFF
.	.	TRBV5-4	TRBJ1-2	TGTGCCAGCAGCCAAGACACAAACTATGGCTACACCTTC	CASSQDTNYGYTF
once	.	TRBV19	TRBJ2-5	TGTGCCAGTAGTCAACCGGGACTTTTAGGCGGGGAGACCCAGTACTTC	CASSQPGLLGGETQYF
.	.	TRBV2	TRBJ2-5	TGTGCCAGCATAGGGCTGTACGGGGGGACCCAGTACTTC	CASIGLYGGTQYF
.	.	TRBV10-3	TRBJ2-2	TGTGCCATCAAAAAGGGGCAGAACACCGGGGAGCTGTTTTTT	CAIKKGQNTGELFF
.	.	TRBV2	TRBJ1-2	TGTGCCAGCAGTGAGATGCAGGGGCCTCTCTCGAGTGGTGGCTACACCTTC	CASSEMQGPLSSGGYTF
.	.	TRBV18	TRBJ2-1	TGTGCCAGCTCACCACCGAGGGACAGACTAGAACCCAATGAGCAGTTCTTC	CASSPPRDRLEPNEQFF
.	.	TRBV28	TRBJ1-5	TGTGCCAGCAGTTTTAGCAGAACGGATCAGCCCCAGCATTTT	CASSFSRTDQPQHF